One and the same sample provided the 13 T cell receptor beta chains below, sequenced in a study of blood T cell repertoires in COVID-19. Only in-frame clones appear in the TCRdb table, and some are missing; sequencing was by immunoSEQ multiplex PCR. There are some 120,000 clones in the sample; approximately 84% occur only once, and less than 1.5% lies in the top ten. The sample was peripheral blood. These receptors all stem from a middle-aged man with acute or convalescent COVID-19.

This chain's CDR3 is CASSFRQGAGDEQFF. CDR3 nucleotide sequence: TGTGCCAGTAGTTTTAGACAGGGGGCAGGGGATGAGCAGTTCTTC. This rearrangement joins TRBV19 to TRBJ2-1, with 10 bases identical to TRBD1. The CDR3 loop spans 15 amino acids. V shed 5 bases and J 8 bases; nucleotides not matched to a gene: 9. From germline, CDR1 is LNHDA and CDR2 SQIVND (reference sequence).

The rearrangement links TRBV28 to TRBJ2-7, with D perhaps TRBD2 (9 bases). Trimming cost V 4 bases and J 3 bases, with 25 bases left between them. From germline, CDR1 is MDHEN and CDR2 SYDVKM. The CDR3 spans 18 residues. CDR3 in amino acids: CASSSGGLSTSGYYEQYF. As DNA, the CDR3 is TGTGCCAGCAGTTCAGGGGGCCTTTCGACTAGCGGATACTACGAGCAGTACTTC.

The chain employs TRBV6-8 and TRBJ2-1; D is possibly TRBD1 (5 bases). The germline V and J ends were trimmed by 6 bases and 1 base, with 19 bases remaining between them. The CDR3 totals 17 residues. Germline V gene lookup returns CDR1 MNHGY and CDR2 SAAAGT. The CDR3 DNA reads TGTGCCAGCAGGCAAAGGGGTAGCAGGGTTTCCTACAATGAGCAGTTCTTC. This encodes CASRQRGSRVSYNEQFF.

In its sample, this clone was seen a few times. This chain connects TRBV19 to TRBJ2-2; the D gene is possibly TRBD1 (6 bases). The V gene's germline CDR1 is LNHDA and CDR2 SQIVND (reference sequence). V was clipped by 7 bases and J by 3 bases, with 12 bases between them. The CDR3 is 14 residues long. DNA of the CDR3: TGTGCCAGTACCGTGGGGGCGGACACCGGGGAGCTGTTTTTT. Translation gives CASTVGADTGELFF.

This rearrangement joins TRBV18 to TRBJ1-5; 8 nucleotides match TRBD1. J gave up 0 bases and V 5 bases, and 6 bases lay outside the gene matches. Germline loops: CDR1 KGHSH, CDR2 LQKENI. The CDR3 runs 16 residues. CDR3 region: CASSVGQGRSNQPQHF. CDR3 coding DNA: TGTGCCAGCTCAGTCGGACAGGGACGTAGCAATCAGCCCCAGCATTTT.

The rearrangement links TRBV18 to TRBJ1-2; 9 nucleotides align to TRBD1. Germline V gene data show CDR1 as KGHSH and CDR2 as LQKENI. V lost 2 bases, J lost 5 bases, and 6 bases stayed unmatched. The CDR3 spans 15 residues. The CDR3 nucleotides are TGTGCCAGCTCACCAACGGCACAGGGGGCGTATGGCTACACCTTC. Protein product: CASSPTAQGAYGYTF.

The V call is TRBV5-1, the J call TRBJ2-7; unclear D gene. CDR3 length equals 15 residues. CDR1 is SGHRS, CDR2 YFSETQ, per germline. V dropped 1 base and J dropped 2 bases, with 13 bases sitting between them. CDR3 protein: CASSLRPLVTYEQYF. In DNA, the CDR3 is TGCGCCAGCAGCTTGAGGCCGCTAGTCACCTACGAGCAGTACTTC.

This sequence joins TRBV28 and TRBJ1-5, with unresolved D. This CDR3 is 12 amino acids long. The germline V gene has CDR1 MDHEN and CDR2 SYDVKM. Trimming shortened V by 5 bases and J by 12 bases, and 14 bases separated the two germline ends. The CDR3: CASSETSPRQHF. In DNA, the CDR3 is TGTGCCAGCAGTGAAACTAGCCCCCGCCAGCATTTT.

This sequence joins TRBV6-5 and TRBJ2-5; D not certain. Germline values: CDR1 MNHEY, CDR2 SVGAGI. The CDR3 totals 13 residues. V lost 4 bases to trimming and J lost 5 bases, with 11 bases between them. The CDR3 here is CASSFSSPETQYF. In DNA, the CDR3 is TGTGCCAGCAGTTTTTCATCCCCCGAGACCCAGTACTTC.

The chain joins TRBV19 to TRBJ1-2, with 9 bases matching TRBD1. Trimming removed 6 bases from V and 2 bases from J; junction bases left unmatched: 10. The CDR3 has 16 amino acids. Germline lookup yields CDR1 LNHDA and CDR2 SQIVND (reference sequence). The CDR3 DNA sequence: TGTGCCAGTAGGAACACGGGACAGGGAGTGAACTATGGCTACACCTTC. Its translation is CASRNTGQGVNYGYTF. Full variable domain (outside the CDR3, taken from reference TRBV19 and TRBJ1-2): DGGITQSPKYLFRKEGQNVTLSCEQNLNHDAMYWYRQDPGQGLRLIYYSQIVNDFQKGDIAEGYSVSREKKESFPLTVTSAQKNPTAFYLCASRNTGQGVNYGYTFGSGTRLTVV.

CDR3 residues: CASSPRGGDTDTQYF. The CDR3 DNA reads as TGTGCCAGCAGCCCGCGAGGGGGGGACACAGATACGCAGTATTTT. The V and J genes are TRBV5-7 and TRBJ2-3; D might be TRBD2 (7 bases). TRBV5-7 is an open reading frame, and its role is uncertain. V dropped 4 bases and J dropped 2 bases, with 14 bases sitting between them. The CDR3 sequence is 15 residues long.

The chain recombines TRBV24-1 with TRBJ2-2, with 15 bases lining up with TRBD2. Germline CDR1 is KGHDR and CDR2 is SFDVKD. The CDR3 loop spans 18 amino acids. J was trimmed by 7 bases and V by 3 bases; bases with no gene match: 8. The CDR3 DNA reads as TGTGCCACCAGTGATCCTGGACTAGCGGGAGGGCCCGACGGGGAGCTGTTTTTT. Amino acids: CATSDPGLAGGPDGELFF.

The chain carries TRBV19 and TRBJ1-4; D is ambiguous. Between the trimmed V and J ends, which lost 7 bases and 5 bases, there was a span of 17 bases. This CDR3 is 15 amino acids long. Germline CDR1 and CDR2: LNHDA and SQIVND (reference sequence). CDR3 region: CASTGYSLGNEKLFF. CDR3 DNA sequence: TGTGCCAGTACCGGTTACAGTTTAGGAAATGAAAAACTGTTTTTT.